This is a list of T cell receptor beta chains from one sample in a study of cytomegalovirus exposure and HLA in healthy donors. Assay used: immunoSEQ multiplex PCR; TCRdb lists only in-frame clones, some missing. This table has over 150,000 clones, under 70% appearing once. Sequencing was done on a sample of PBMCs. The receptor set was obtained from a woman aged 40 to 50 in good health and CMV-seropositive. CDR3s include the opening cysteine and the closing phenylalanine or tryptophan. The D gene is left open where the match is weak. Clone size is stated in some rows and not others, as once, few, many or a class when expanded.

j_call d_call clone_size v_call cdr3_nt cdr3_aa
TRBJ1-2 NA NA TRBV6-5 TGTGCCAGCAGTTTACTCACAGGGCGCACCGTCTATGGCTACACCTTC CASSLLTGRTVYGYTF
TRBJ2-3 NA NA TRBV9 TGTGCCAGCAGCGCGAAACAGGGTCCCGCGGGCACAGATACGCAGTATTTT CASSAKQGPAGTDTQYF
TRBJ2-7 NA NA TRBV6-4 TGTGCCAGCAGGCCGGGGACCTACGAGCAGTACTTC CASRPGTYEQYF
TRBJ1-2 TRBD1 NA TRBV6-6 TGTGCCAGCAGTGCGACAGGGAGCTATGGCTACCCCTTC CASSATGSYGYPF
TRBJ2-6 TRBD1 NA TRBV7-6 TGTGCCAGCAGCCGACTCGGACAGGGGGCTTATGGGGCCAACGTCCTGACTTTC CASSRLGQGAYGANVLTF
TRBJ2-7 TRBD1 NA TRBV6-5 TGTGCCAGCAGTGCGGACAGGGGCTCCTACGAGCAGTACTTC CASSADRGSYEQYF
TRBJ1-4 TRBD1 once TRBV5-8 TGTGCCAGCAGCCCTAGGACAGGGGAAAAACTGTTTTTT CASSPRTGEKLFF
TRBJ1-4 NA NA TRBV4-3 TGCGCCAGCAGCCAAGATCTGATGACAGGCGGGGAAAAACTGTTTTTT CASSQDLMTGGEKLFF
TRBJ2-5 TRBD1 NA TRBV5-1 TGCGCCAGCGGCCCCGGGACAGGCCACCAAGAGACCCAGTACTTC CASGPGTGHQETQYF
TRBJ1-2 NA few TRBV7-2 TGTGCCAGCAGCTCCGGGCAGGGATATGGCTACACCTTC CASSSGQGYGYTF
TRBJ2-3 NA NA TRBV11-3 TGTGCCAGCAGCTTGGGACTTTTCACAGATACGCAGTATTTT CASSLGLFTDTQYF
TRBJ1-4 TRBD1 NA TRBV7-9 TGTGCCAGCAGCTTAGTTCGGCAGGGGGCACGGTCTAATGAAAAACTGTTTTTT CASSLVRQGARSNEKLFF
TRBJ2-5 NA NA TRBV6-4 TGTGCCAGCAGTGACCCCAGGGTTCAAGAGACCCAGTACTTC CASSDPRVQETQYF
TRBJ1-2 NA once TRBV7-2 TGTGCCAGCAGCTTAAGGTCGACAGCTGGCTACACCTTC CASSLRSTAGYTF
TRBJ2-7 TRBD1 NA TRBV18 TGTGCCAGCTCATCCGGCCGGGACAGGGTGACCTACGAGCAGTACTTC CASSSGRDRVTYEQYF
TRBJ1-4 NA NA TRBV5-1 TGCGCCAGCAGCTTGGGGGGCAGGGTGGAAGAAAAACTGTTTTTT CASSLGGRVEEKLFF
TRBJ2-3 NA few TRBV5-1 TGCGCCAGCAGCTCGGAGAACCAACCGTCGCAGTATTTT CASSSENQPSQYF
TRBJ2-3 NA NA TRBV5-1 TGCGCCAGCAGCCCGCGGGACCGTCTGGGAGATACGCAGTATTTT CASSPRDRLGDTQYF
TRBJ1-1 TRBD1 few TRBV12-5 TGTGCTAGTGGTTGGGACAGGGACACTGAAGCTTTCTTT CASGWDRDTEAFF
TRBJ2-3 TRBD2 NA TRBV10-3 TGTGCCATCAGTCAGACTAGCGGGGGTCCAGATACGCAGTATTTT CAISQTSGGPDTQYF
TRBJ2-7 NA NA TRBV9 TGTGCCAGCAGCGTAGAGGGGATTACCTCCTCCTACGAGCAGTACTTC CASSVEGITSSYEQYF
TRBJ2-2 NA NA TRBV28 TGTGCCAGCAGGATAGCGACCACGAACACCGGGGAGCTGTTTTTT CASRIATTNTGELFF
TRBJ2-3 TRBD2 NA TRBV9 TGTGCCAGCAGCGCAAACCCAGCGGGGGCAGATACGCAGTATTTT CASSANPAGADTQYF
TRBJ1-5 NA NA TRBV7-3 TGTGCCAGCTGGCGGGGGGGCAGCAATCAGCCCCAGCATTTT CASWRGGSNQPQHF
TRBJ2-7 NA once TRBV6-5 TGTGCCAGCAGGGGCCCAGTCTGGTACGAGCAGTACTTC CASRGPVWYEQYF
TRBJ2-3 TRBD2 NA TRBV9 TGTGCCAGCAGCGCCTCGACTAGCGGCACAGATACGCAGTATTTT CASSASTSGTDTQYF
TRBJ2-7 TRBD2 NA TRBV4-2 TGTGCCAGCAGCCTCCCCTATAGCGGGGGGCGGATCCCAGAGCAGTACTTC CASSLPYSGGRIPEQYF
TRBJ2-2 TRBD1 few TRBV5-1 TGCGCCAGCAGCTTGACAGGGGATACCGGGGAGCTGTTTTTT CASSLTGDTGELFF
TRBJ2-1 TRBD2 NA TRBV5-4 TGTGCCAGCAGCTCACCTAACTTCGGGACTAAGCATGAGCAGTTCTTC CASSSPNFGTKHEQFF
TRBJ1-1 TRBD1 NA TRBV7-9 TGTGCCAGCACGGGACAGGGGGAGGGGGGTACTGAAGCTTTCTTT CASTGQGEGGTEAFF
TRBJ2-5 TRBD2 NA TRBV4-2 TGTGCCAGCAGCCAAGATCTTTTTGCGGGACTAGCGGGACAAGAGACCCAGTACTTC CASSQDLFAGLAGQETQYF
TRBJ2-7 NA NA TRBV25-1 TGTGCCAGCAGTACGGAGCTCTACGAGCAGTACTTC CASSTELYEQYF
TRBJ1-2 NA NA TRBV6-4 TGTGCCAGCAGTGACTCCGCAGGGCCATATGGCTACACCTTC CASSDSAGPYGYTF
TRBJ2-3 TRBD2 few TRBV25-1 TGTGCCAGCAGTGGACTAGCGGGAGGTGTGAATACGCAGTATTTT CASSGLAGGVNTQYF
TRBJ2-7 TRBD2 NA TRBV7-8 TGTGCCAGCAGCTTAGCGGGGACTAGCGGGTTTACCTACGAGCAGTACTTC CASSLAGTSGFTYEQYF
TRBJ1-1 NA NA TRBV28 TGTGCCAGCAGTTTGGAGGTGGGAAACACTGAAGCTTTCTTT CASSLEVGNTEAFF
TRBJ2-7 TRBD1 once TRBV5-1 TGCGCCAGCAGCTTGGATTGGGACAGGGGTATGGAGCAGTACTTC CASSLDWDRGMEQYF
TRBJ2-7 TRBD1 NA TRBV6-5 TGTGCCAGCAAGAGACAGGGAGTCTACGAGCAGTACTTC CASKRQGVYEQYF
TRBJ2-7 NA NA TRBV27 TGTGCCAGCAGGCTACACAGCTCCTACGAGCAGTACTTC CASRLHSSYEQYF
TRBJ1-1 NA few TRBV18 TGTGCCAGCTCACCGGGGCCAGGGATCACTGAAGCTTTCTTT CASSPGPGITEAFF
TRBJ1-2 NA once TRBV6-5 TGTGCCAGCAGTTTGGGAGGAAGTGGGGGGGGGTATGGCTACACCTTC CASSLGGSGGGYGYTF
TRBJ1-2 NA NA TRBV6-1 TGTGCCAGCAGTGAACAGGGTTCGCAAGGCTACACCTTC CASSEQGSQGYTF
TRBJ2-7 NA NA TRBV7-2 TGTGCCAGCAGTCCGACTCGTACCTACGAGCAGTACTTC CASSPTRTYEQYF
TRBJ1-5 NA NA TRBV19 TGTGCCAGTAGTGTTCAGGCCCCTAATCAGCCCCAGAATTTT CASSVQAPNQPQNF
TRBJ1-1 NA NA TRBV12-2 TGTGCAAGTCGCTTAGGTCTTCAGGGCAGGGAGGGAACTGAAGCTTTCTTT CASRLGLQGREGTEAFF
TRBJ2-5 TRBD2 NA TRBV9 TGTGCCAGCAGCGAGGGGCCAGCGGGGGGCCAAGAGACCCAGTACTTC CASSEGPAGGQETQYF
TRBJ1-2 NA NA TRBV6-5 TGTGCCAGCAGTTACGTGGGAATACAGGAGAACTATGGCTACACCTTC CASSYVGIQENYGYTF
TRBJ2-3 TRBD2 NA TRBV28 TGTGCCAGCAGTTTATGGGGTAGCGGGAGTCCAGATACGCAGTATTTT CASSLWGSGSPDTQYF
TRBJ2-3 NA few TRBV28 TGTGCTACAGTGGAAGGCGTAATTCCGACAGATACGCAGTATTTT CATVEGVIPTDTQYF
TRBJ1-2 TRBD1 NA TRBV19 TGTGCCAGTGCCGGGACAGGGTCGCCAAACTATGGCTACACCTTC CASAGTGSPNYGYTF
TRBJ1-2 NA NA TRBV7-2 TGTGCCAGCAGCCCCGACGACAATAACTATGGCTACACCTTC CASSPDDNNYGYTF
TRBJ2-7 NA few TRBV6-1 TGTGCCAGCAGAGTGGCCGAATCAGTGGCCTACGAGCAGTACTTC CASRVAESVAYEQYF
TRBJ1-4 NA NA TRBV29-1 TGCAGCGTCACGGAGGATAATGAAAAACTGTTTTTT CSVTEDNEKLFF
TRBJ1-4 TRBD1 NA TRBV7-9 TGTGCCAGCAGCTCAATCCCAGGTGGTGGGACAGCTAATGAAAAACTGTTTTTT CASSSIPGGGTANEKLFF
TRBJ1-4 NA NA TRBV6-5 TGTGCCAGCAGTTACCAGTCGAATGAAAAACTGTTTTTT CASSYQSNEKLFF
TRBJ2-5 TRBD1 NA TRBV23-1 TGCGCCAGCAGCATGGACAGGGAGAGACAAGAGACCCAGTACTTC CASSMDRERQETQYF
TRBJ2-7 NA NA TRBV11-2 TGTGCCAGCAATAGCGGAGGGGGCGCGCGTGAGCAGTACTTC CASNSGGGAREQYF
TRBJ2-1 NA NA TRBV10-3 TGTGCCATCAGTGACAAAACCGGTGAGCAGTTCTTC CAISDKTGEQFF
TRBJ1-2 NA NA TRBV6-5 TGTGCCAGCAGTTATTCGGGGGTTTATGGCTACACCTTC CASSYSGVYGYTF
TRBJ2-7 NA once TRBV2 TGTGCCAGCAGTGAACGGGGGGACGGCACGACAGGCTACGAGCAGTACTTC CASSERGDGTTGYEQYF